This is a list of T cell receptor beta chains from one sample in a study of T cell changes during pregnancy in multiple sclerosis. This table comes from immunoSEQ multiplex PCR, and its TCRdb copy is limited to in-frame clones, with some not included. The table lists roughly 90,000 clones, about 94% of them singletons. The input for sequencing was peripheral blood, taken in the third trimester of pregnancy. These receptors were collected from a female donor with multiple sclerosis, enrolled in a pregnancy study. Both conserved end residues are part of each CDR3. D genes are given only for firm matches. Only part of the rows carry a size: once, few, many, or a class if the clone is expanded.

clone size,J gene,V gene,D gene,CDR3 protein,CDR3 DNA
.,TRBJ2-3,TRBV27,.,CASSLLTPGSRAPDTQYF,TGTGCCAGCAGTTTATTAACACCCGGGAGCCGCGCCCCAGATACGCAGTATTTT
.,TRBJ2-7,TRBV10-3,TRBD1,CAISEGGRGRPLGEQYF,TGTGCCATCAGTGAAGGGGGCAGGGGCCGTCCCCTCGGAGAGCAGTACTTC
.,TRBJ1-5,TRBV19,.,CASGPYPTGQHQPQHF,TGTGCCAGCGGTCCTTACCCGACAGGCCAACATCAGCCCCAGCATTTT
.,TRBJ1-2,TRBV7-9,TRBD1,CASRRQGGKRGYTF,TGTGCCAGCAGGAGACAGGGGGGAAAACGGGGCTACACCTTC
.,TRBJ1-1,TRBV14,.,CASSQDRLRTAMNTEAFF,TGTGCCAGCAGCCAAGACAGATTAAGGACAGCCATGAACACTGAAGCTTTCTTT
.,TRBJ1-3,TRBV6-1,.,CASSELTRGGKNTIYF,TGTGCCAGCAGTGAGCTTACCCGGGGGGGGAAAAACACCATATATTTT
.,TRBJ2-1,TRBV2,TRBD2,CASSGPPGGRADNEQFF,TGTGCCAGCAGTGGACCCCCAGGCGGGAGGGCTGACAATGAGCAGTTCTTC
.,TRBJ2-7,TRBV15,.,CATRGDFYEQYF,TGTGCCACCAGAGGGGACTTTTACGAGCAGTACTTC
.,TRBJ1-1,TRBV4-2,TRBD1,CASSPRQGGTEAFF,TGTGCCAGCAGCCCCAGACAGGGAGGCACTGAAGCTTTCTTT
.,TRBJ2-1,TRBV19,TRBD2,CASSILGGGTYNEQFF,TGTGCCAGTAGTATTCTGGGCGGGGGGACCTACAATGAGCAGTTCTTC
once,TRBJ2-7,TRBV5-1,TRBD2,CASSLDSTSGRSEQYF,TGCGCCAGCAGCCTAGACTCGACTAGCGGGAGGAGTGAGCAGTACTTC
.,TRBJ2-1,TRBV7-8,TRBD2,CASKRGPSGNYNEQFF,TGTGCCAGCAAAAGAGGCCCTAGCGGGAACTACAATGAGCAGTTCTTC
.,TRBJ2-1,TRBV5-1,TRBD2,CASSKGLAGYSRYNEQFF,TGCGCCAGCAGCAAGGGACTAGCGGGATACTCGAGGTACAATGAGCAGTTCTTC
few,TRBJ2-1,TRBV18,TRBD1,CASLGQGYEQFF,TGTGCCAGCCTCGGACAGGGCTATGAGCAGTTCTTC